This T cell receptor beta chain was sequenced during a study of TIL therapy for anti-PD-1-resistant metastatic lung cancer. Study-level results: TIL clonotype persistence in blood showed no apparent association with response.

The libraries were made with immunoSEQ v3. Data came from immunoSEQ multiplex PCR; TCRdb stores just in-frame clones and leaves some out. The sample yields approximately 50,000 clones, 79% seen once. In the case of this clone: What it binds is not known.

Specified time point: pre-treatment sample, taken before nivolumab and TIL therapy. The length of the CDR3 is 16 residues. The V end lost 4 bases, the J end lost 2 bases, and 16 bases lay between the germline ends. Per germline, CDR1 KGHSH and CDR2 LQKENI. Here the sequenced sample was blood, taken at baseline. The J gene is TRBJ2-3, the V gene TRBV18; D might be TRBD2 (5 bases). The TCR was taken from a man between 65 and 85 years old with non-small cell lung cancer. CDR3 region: CASSQRSGKHTDTQYF. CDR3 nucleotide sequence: TGTGCCAGCTCACAACGGAGCGGTAAACACACAGATACGCAGTATTTT.